Listed here is a single T cell receptor beta chain. The clone's antigen remains unknown. No base-level quality is on record; no much larger clone is a single base apart. The sample comes from a study of control samples from healthy donors and cancer patients (TCRdb year 2020). The method behind the library was the immunoSEQ multiplex PCR assay. The immuneACCESS repertoire file appears here via TCRdb, limited to in-frame rearrangements. These files lack a portion of the clones; in checked studies, under half of the deficit traces to unresolved V genes, and the cause of the others is not known. Present in this sample are fewer than 95,000 clones, around 91% of which were seen just once. The ten largest clones take up roughly 14% of the sample. The CDR3 spans 16 residues, from the cysteine through the phenylalanine. Only the CDR3 DNA stays, 48 bases, in frame from base 1. CDR1 PRHDT and CDR2 FYEKMQ are derived from the germline V gene (reference sequence). Ends trimmed: V by 1 base, J by 5 bases; bases unmatched to a gene: 6.

This TCR was sampled from a man aged 30-40 years in good health. The sequenced sample was blood. The chain was built from TRBV13 and TRBJ2-3; 10 nucleotides in the junction match TRBD2. Read as DNA, the sequence is TGTGCCAGCAGCTTAGAGGTGCAGCGGGGGGGAGATACGCAGTATTTT. It codes for CASSLEVQRGGDTQYF.